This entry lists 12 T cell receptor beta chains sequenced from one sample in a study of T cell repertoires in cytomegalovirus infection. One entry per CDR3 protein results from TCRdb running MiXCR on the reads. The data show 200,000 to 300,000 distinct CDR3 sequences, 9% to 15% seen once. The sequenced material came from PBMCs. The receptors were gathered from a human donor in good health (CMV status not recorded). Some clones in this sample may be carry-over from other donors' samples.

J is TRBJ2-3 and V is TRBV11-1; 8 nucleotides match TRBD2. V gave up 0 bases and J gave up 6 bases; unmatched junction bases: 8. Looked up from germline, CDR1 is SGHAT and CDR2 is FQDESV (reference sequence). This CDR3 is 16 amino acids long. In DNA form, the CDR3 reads TGTGCCAGCAGCTTAGCGTTGGGGACTAGTGAGGATACGCAGTATTTT. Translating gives CASSLALGTSEDTQYF. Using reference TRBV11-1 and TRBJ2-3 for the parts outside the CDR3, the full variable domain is EAEVAQSPRYKITEKSQAVAFWCDPISGHATLYWYRQILGQGPELLVQFQDESVVDDSQLPKDRFSAERLKGVDSTLKIQPAELGDSAMYLCASSLALGTSEDTQYFGPGTRLTVL.

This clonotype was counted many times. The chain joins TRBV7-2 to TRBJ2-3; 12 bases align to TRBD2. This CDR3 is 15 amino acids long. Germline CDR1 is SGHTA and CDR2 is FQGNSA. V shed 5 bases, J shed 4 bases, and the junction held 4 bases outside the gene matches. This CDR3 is CASSVSSGGADTQYF. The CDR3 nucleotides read TGTGCCAGCAGCGTGTCTAGCGGGGGGGCAGATACGCAGTATTTT.

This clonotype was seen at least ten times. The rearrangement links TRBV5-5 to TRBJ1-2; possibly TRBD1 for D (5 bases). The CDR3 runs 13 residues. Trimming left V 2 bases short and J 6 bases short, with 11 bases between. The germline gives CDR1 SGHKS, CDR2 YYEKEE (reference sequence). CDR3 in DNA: TGTGCCAGCAGCTTCAGGGAAAGGAATGGCTACACCTTC. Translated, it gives CASSFRERNGYTF.

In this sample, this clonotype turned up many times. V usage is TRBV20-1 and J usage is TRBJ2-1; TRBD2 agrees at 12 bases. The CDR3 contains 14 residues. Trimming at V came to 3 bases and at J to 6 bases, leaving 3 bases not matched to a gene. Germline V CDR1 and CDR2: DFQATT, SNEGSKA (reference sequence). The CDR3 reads CSASGLAGLNEQFF. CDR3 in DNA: TGCAGTGCTAGTGGACTAGCGGGGCTCAATGAGCAGTTCTTC.

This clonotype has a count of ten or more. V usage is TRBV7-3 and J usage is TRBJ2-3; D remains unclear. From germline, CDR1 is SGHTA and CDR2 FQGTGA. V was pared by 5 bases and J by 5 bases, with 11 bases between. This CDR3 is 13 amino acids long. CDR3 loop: CASSPTREDTQYF. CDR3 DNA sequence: TGTGCCAGCAGCCCGACTCGTGAAGATACGCAGTATTTT.

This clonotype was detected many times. The CDR3 sequence: CASSYENTGTLFTDTQYF. CDR3 coding DNA: TGTGCCAGCAGTTACGAGAATACCGGGACTCTATTTACAGATACGCAGTATTTT. V usage is TRBV6-2 or TRBV6-3 and J usage is TRBJ2-3, with D perhaps matching TRBD2 (6 bases). V shed 2 bases and J shed 3 bases, with 21 bases lying between them. This CDR3 has 18 amino acids. Germline-derived CDR1 and CDR2 are MNHEY and SVGEGT.

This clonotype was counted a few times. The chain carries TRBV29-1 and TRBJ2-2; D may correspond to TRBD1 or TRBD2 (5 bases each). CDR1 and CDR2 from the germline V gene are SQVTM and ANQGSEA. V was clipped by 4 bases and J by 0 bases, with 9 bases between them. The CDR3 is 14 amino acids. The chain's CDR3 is CSVGRDPNTGELFF. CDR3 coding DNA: TGCAGCGTTGGCAGGGACCCGAACACCGGGGAGCTGTTTTTT.

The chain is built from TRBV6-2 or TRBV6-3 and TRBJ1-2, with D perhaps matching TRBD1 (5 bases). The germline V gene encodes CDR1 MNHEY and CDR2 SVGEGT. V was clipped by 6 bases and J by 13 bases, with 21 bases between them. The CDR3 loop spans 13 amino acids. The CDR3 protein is CASRTAGLHILTF. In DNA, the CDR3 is TGTGCCAGCAGAACGGCGGGACTTCATATCCTCACCTTC.

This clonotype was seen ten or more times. The CDR3 DNA sequence: TGTGCCAGCAGCTTTGGGCGGGGGGGCACAGATACGCAGTATTTT. It encodes CASSFGRGGTDTQYF. The V call is TRBV7-2, the J call TRBJ2-3, with 8 bases aligning to TRBD2. Unmatched junction bases numbered 3, after V lost 3 bases and J lost 1 base. CDR1 and CDR2 from the germline V gene are SGHTA and FQGNSA. This CDR3 region has 15 residues.

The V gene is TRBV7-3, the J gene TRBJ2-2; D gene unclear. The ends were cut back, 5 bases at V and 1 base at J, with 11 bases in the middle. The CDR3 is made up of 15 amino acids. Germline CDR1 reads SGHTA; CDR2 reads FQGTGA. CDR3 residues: CASSGDIVNTGELFF. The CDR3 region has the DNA TGTGCCAGCAGCGGCGACATAGTGAACACCGGGGAGCTGTTTTTT.

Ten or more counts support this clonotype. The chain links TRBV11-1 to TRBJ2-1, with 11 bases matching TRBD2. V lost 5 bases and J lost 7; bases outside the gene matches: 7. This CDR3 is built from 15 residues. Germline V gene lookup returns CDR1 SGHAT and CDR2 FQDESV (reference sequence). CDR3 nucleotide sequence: TGTGCCAGCAGCCAGGGACTAGCGGTAGGGAATGAGCAGTTCTTC. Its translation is CASSQGLAVGNEQFF.

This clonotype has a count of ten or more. Written as DNA, the CDR3 is TGTGCCAGCAGCTTAGCGAGGAGTAGCGGGATAACAGATACGCAGTATTTT. Translation gives CASSLARSSGITDTQYF. The gene calls are TRBV7-2 and TRBJ2-3; 8 nucleotides match TRBD2. Germline V gene data show CDR1 as SGHTA and CDR2 as FQGNSA. J gave up 3 bases and V 0 bases, and 8 bases lay outside the gene matches. The CDR3 runs to 17 residues.